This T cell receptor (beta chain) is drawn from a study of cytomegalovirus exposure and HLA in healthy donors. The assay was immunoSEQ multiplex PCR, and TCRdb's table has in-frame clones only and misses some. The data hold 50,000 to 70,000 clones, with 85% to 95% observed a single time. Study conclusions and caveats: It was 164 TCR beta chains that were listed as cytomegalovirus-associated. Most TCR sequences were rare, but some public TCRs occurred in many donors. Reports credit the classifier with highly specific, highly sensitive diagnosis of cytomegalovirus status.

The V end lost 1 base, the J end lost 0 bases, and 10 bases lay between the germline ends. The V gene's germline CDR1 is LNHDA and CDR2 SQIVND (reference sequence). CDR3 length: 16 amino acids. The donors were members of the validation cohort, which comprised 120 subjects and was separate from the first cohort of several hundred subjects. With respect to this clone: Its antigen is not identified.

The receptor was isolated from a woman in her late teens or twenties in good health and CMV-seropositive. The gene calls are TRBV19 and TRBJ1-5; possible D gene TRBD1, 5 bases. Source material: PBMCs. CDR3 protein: CASSIVRGVSNQPQHF. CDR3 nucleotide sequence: TGTGCCAGTAGTATAGTACGGGGGGTTAGCAATCAGCCCCAGCATTTT.